This entry concerns a single T cell receptor beta chain. What this receptor recognizes is not known. There are no base qualities to consult, and no much larger clone falls within one base. Relative to germline, V is 0 bases shorter and J is 7 bases shorter, with 12 bases between their ends. The CDR3 starts with the cysteine, ends with the phenylalanine, and has 14 residues. The retained sequence is limited to the CDR3, 42 bases, with the frame set at the first base. From the germline V gene (reference sequence), CDR1 is MNHEY and CDR2 is SMNVEV. Explained via the paper, the time point label denotes: about 28 days (+/-7) after the second vaccine dose. AZD1222 recipients given second doses at about 4 weeks or at about 12 weeks were pooled, since spike-specific TCR depth and breadth were not found to differ between the two schedules. Samples from vaccinated people were obtained from the UK trials COV001 and COV002, which included a single-blind randomized controlled phase 2/3 trial of AZD1222 (ChAdOx1 nCoV-19) in healthy adults. For TCRbeta chain sequencing, PBMC samples were collected from trial participants at day 0 and at day 28 after the second dose.

This record comes from a study of T cell responses to AZD1222 COVID-19 vaccine (dated by TCRdb to about 2021). Context from the whole study: A total of approximately 230 trial participants underwent TCR sequencing, of whom some 210 received two doses of AZD1222 and 26 received two doses of the MenACWY control vaccine. Enrollment into the trials was organized by age into subgroups of 18-55, 56-69 and 70-plus years, and those subgroups contained roughly 150, 30 and 60 TCR-sequenced participants, respectively.

The CDR3 regions of human TCRbeta chains were analyzed by immunosequencing. As for the authors' bioinformatics: Repertoire TCRs were matched against a reference library of SARS-CoV-2-specific TCRs generated with the MIRA antigen-specificity platform. Breadth was defined as the fraction of unique TCRs that were SARS-CoV-2-associated, and depth was defined as the fraction of total T cells that were SARS-CoV-2-associated. Each spike-specific TCR was assigned to its reactive spike region and to a CD4 or CD8 class using the MIRA data. Log10-transformed breadth and depth values were compared by one-way ANOVA with Sidak's multiple comparisons tests. TCRdb carries this immuneACCESS record with in-frame sequences only. Its versions omit some clonotypes, under half of them owing to an unresolved V gene in the studies checked, with the rest unexplained. The DNA was the basis for D and trimming; V, J and clone size are from that table. Across this sample there are around 130,000 clones, with 80% to 90% seen only once. The ten largest clones represent around a tenth of the sample.

What the research found in general, with its limitations: In the small 56-69-year group, the increase in depth fell short of significance, most likely because of low power. Participants were mostly white British, with more females than males. The authors suggested clonal diversity may have been underestimated. Epitopes outside the regions mutated in the B.1.351 and B.1.1.7 variants were reportedly recognized by nearly half of the unique spike-specific TCRs. Conclusions about previously exposed vaccinees were limited because only six AZD1222 recipients were SARS-CoV-2 seropositive at baseline. Because no samples from the day 14 peak response were available, repertoires could be characterized only after the peak T cell response. The whole spike protein was spanned by vaccine-associated CD4 TCRs, and dominant responses were seen in regions 160-218 and 743-854. Spike-specific TCR breadth and depth rose significantly after two AZD1222 doses compared with day 0 and with MenACWY recipients.

The sequence came from an adult who received the AZD1222 COVID-19 vaccine. The chain uses TRBV27 and TRBJ1-2; a weak D assignment points to TRBD1 (6 bases agree). The material was peripheral blood, obtained 28 days after the second AZD1222 dose. The nucleotide sequence is TGTGCCAGCAGTTTATCGGCAGGGGCCGGTGGCTACACCTTC. It encodes CASSLSAGAGGYTF.